The entry below describes one TCR beta chain. Its cognate antigen has yet to be identified. Base qualities are missing; no much larger clone stands one base away. The entire isolated RNA was reverse transcribed using the High Capacity cDNA Reverse Transcription Kit, and thus expressed TCRB transcripts were sequenced. Deep immunoSEQ sequencing was applied to naive, central memory and regulatory T cell samples, giving an average of around 3.4 million total reads per sample. After sorted cells were lysed in RLT buffer, RNA was extracted with DNase-treated RNeasy Micro or Mini kits, with the choice depending on cell number. Each cell subset was processed on its own to prevent cross-contamination, while patient and healthy donor samples were processed together. The immunoSEQ multiplex PCR was used to amplify TCRB sequences from cDNA, generating 87-bp fragments that spanned the CDR3 region. Sequencing of the amplicons was done on the Illumina HiSeq platform. The study's processing was this. Synthetic template baselines were used to correct PCR bias computationally, reads within Hamming distance 2 were collapsed, and singletons that could not be merged were discarded. Reads were aligned to IMGT to assign V, D and J genes, CDR3 length, and insertions or deletions at six rearrangement sites. Clonotype counts were normalized to sorted cell number within each subset before computing true diversity and Gini coefficients with the tcR R package. Repertoire sharing was quantified using the overlap coefficient calculated on TCRB nucleotide sequences. Out-of-frame TCRB sequences from naive cells were analyzed as a proxy for the pre-selection repertoire. The table was pulled from immuneACCESS by TCRdb, which kept in-frame rearrangements only. Such tables lose some clones; where checked, under half of the loss comes from unresolved V genes, and the rest has no known cause. That table furnishes V, J and clone size, whereas the DNA furnished D and trimming. The sample records 300,000 or so clones, around an eighth of which are singletons. The ten largest make up roughly 0.015% of the sample.

Each donor gave one peripheral blood draw, averaging around 0.11 L, which was collected into heparinised tubes. Using a panel that included CD45RO, CCR7, CD25, CD127, CD95 and CD27, naive, central memory, regulatory and stem cell-like memory CD4+ T cells were sorted on a BD FACSAria II. All sorted populations exceeded 95% purity. PBMCs were isolated immediately by Lymphoprep density gradient centrifugation and stained directly without culture. To minimize batch effects, samples were stained and sorted in pairs, one healthy donor with one patient per experiment. This specimen belongs to a study of beta chain features in type 1 diabetes (dated by TCRdb to the late 2010s). Regarding the complete study: Patients and healthy donors did not differ in mean age, gender distribution, total cell number or subset yield. Across all samples, 107,917,701 sorted cells were examined, and cell number per subset correlated strongly with RNA yield. The study compared TCRB repertoires of sorted circulating CD4+ T cell subsets between recently diagnosed type 1 diabetes patients and matched healthy donors. Regulatory and stem cell-like memory subsets were obtained from only 8 patients and roughly 8 healthy donors, while naive and central memory subsets were obtained from all 30 or so donors.

What the authors observed across the whole study: Naive, central memory and regulatory TCRB repertoires appeared more similar among patients than among healthy donors. Shorter templates might be favored by PCR, yet because patient and control samples were amplified and corrected together, any such skew would affect both groups equally. Because the HLA sub-analyses included only small numbers of individuals, any influence of HLA type on TCRB rearrangement was left unresolved. Because cDNA was sequenced instead of genomic DNA, highly expressing activated cells could be over-represented, though the groups showed no difference in activation or CD3 levels. Type 1 diabetes patients showed a moderate but significant shortening of TCRB CDR3 length in all four CD4+ subsets. Patients with type 1 diabetes made fewer insertions and deleted more nucleotides at VDJ recombination sites, implying thymic rearrangement abnormalities.

The sequencing sample was made of naive CD4+ T cells from blood. The sample's cell subset or site label is to be understood as: true naive CD4+ T cells. The receptor was isolated from a woman under 30 with type 1 diabetes.

The bases are TGTGCCAGCTCACCGGAGACAGGGTGGAATCAGCCCCAGCATTTT. This translates into CASSPETGWNQPQHF. The rearranged segments are TRBV18 and TRBJ1-5, with 7 bases aligning to TRBD1. V is trimmed back by 3 bases and J by 4 bases, and the junction contains 6 bases that no gene match accounts for. Per the germline V gene, KGHSH is the CDR1 and LQKENI is the CDR2. There are 15 amino acids in the CDR3, from cysteine to phenylalanine inclusive. Left in the record is the CDR3 DNA by itself, 45 bases read in frame from the first base.